This is a list of T cell receptor beta chains from one sample in a study of radiotherapy plus CTLA-4 blockade in lung cancer. Profiled with immunoSEQ multiplex PCR; TCRdb holds only in-frame clones, not every one. This repertoire shows approximately 85,000 clones, 75% to 90% found once; its top ten account for approximately 2%. The source material was peripheral blood, sampled from a patient treated with radiotherapy plus ipilimumab. The receptors derive from a human donor with non-small cell lung cancer who had a partial response to radiotherapy plus ipilimumab. Each CDR3 is given with its conserved first and last residue. The order of the fields is J gene, clone size, V gene, CDR3 protein. Size is stated for part of the rows, as once, few or many counts, or as a class when the clone is expanded.

TRBJ2-2	-	TRBV18	CASSPGQANTGELFF
TRBJ1-5	-	TRBV30	CAWSDRRNQPQHF
TRBJ2-5	-	TRBV7-9	CASRDSLQETQYF
TRBJ1-2	-	TRBV11-3	CASSLTGFYGYTF
TRBJ2-2	-	TRBV28	CASSLDRRSSTGELFF
TRBJ2-7	once	TRBV5-6	CASSRRAGGGSEQYF
TRBJ1-6	-	TRBV6-5	CASSSGTWNSPLHF
TRBJ1-5	-	TRBV6-5	CASKMGQYSNQPQHF
TRBJ2-2	-	TRBV28	CASSPTPGLAGGRGGTGELFF
TRBJ2-7	-	TRBV28	CASSFRGGEQYF
TRBJ2-2	-	TRBV30	CAWSVRRTSGRGNTGELFF
TRBJ1-2	-	TRBV18	CASSPPGGYYGYTF
TRBJ1-4	-	TRBV28	CATVESGSSEKLFF
TRBJ1-1	-	TRBV7-9	CASSLGAAEAFF
TRBJ2-3	-	TRBV5-1	CASSLGASGSTDTQYF
TRBJ1-3	-	TRBV6-1	CASSKQVSGNTIYF
TRBJ2-1	-	TRBV7-2	CASSLKGVNNEQFF
TRBJ2-3	-	TRBV9	CASSVDEQPYTDTQYF
TRBJ2-1	-	TRBV30	CAWSATYNEQFF
TRBJ1-1	-	TRBV28	CASRIQGPNTEAFF